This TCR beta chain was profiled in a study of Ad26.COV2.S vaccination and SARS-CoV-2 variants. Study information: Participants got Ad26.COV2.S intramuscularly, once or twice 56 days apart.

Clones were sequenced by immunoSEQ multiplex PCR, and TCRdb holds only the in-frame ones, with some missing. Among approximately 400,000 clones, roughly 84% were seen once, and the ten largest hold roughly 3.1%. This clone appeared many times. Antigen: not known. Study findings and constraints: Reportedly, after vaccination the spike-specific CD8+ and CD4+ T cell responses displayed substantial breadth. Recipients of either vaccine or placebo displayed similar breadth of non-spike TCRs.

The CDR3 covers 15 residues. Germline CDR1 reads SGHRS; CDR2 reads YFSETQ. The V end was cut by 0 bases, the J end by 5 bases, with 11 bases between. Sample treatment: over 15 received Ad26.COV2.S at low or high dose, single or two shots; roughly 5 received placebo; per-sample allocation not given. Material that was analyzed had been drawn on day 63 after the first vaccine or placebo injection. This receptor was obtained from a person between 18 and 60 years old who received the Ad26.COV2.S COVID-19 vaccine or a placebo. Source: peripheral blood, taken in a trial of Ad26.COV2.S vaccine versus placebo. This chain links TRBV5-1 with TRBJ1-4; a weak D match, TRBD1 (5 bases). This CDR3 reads CASSLEGRENEKLFF. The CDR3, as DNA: TGCGCCAGCAGCTTGGAGGGCAGGGAAAATGAAAAACTGTTTTTT.